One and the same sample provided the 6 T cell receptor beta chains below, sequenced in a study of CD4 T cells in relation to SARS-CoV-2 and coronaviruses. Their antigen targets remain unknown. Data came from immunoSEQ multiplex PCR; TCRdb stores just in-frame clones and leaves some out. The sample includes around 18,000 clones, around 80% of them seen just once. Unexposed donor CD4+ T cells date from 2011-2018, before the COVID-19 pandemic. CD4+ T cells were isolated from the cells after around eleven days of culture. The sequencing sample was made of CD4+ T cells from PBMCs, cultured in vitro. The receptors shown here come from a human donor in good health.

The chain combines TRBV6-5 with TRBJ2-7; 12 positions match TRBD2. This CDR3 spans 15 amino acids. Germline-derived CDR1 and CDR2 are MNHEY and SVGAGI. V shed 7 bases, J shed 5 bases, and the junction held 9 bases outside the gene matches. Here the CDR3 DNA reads TGTGCCAGCATCCCTAGCGGGAGGGCCCAGGACGAGCAGTACTTC. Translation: CASIPSGRAQDEQYF.

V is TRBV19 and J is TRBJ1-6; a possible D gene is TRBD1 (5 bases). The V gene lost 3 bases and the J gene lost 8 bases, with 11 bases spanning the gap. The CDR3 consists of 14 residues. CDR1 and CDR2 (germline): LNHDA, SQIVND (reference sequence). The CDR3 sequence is CASSIRGAHSPLHF. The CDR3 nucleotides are TGTGCCAGTAGTATTAGGGGTGCCCATTCACCCCTCCACTTT. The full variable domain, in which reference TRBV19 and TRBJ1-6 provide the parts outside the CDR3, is DGGITQSPKYLFRKEGQNVTLSCEQNLNHDAMYWYRQDPGQGLRLIYYSQIVNDFQKGDIAEGYSVSREKKESFPLTVTSAQKNPTAFYLCASSIRGAHSPLHFGNGTRLTVT.

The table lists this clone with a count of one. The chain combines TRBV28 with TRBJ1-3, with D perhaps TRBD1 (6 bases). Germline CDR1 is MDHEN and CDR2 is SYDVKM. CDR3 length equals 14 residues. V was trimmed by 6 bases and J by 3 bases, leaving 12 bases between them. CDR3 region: CASSRQGLGNTIYF. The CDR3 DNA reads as TGTGCCAGCAGCCGCCAGGGGCTTGGAAACACCATATATTTT.

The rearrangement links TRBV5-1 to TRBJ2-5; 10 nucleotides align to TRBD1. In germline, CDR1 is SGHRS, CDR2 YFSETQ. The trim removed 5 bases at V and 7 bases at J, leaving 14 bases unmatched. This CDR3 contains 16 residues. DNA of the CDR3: TGCGCCAGCAGACGGGCTCCGGGACAGGGGTTTGGGACCCAGTACTTC. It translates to CASRRAPGQGFGTQYF.

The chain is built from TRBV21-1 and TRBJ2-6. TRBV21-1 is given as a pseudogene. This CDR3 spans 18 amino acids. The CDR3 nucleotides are TGTGCCTCCCCCGGGGGGGACAGGAGATTTGCGGGGGCCAACGTCCTGACTTTC. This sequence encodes CASPGGDRRFAGANVLTF.

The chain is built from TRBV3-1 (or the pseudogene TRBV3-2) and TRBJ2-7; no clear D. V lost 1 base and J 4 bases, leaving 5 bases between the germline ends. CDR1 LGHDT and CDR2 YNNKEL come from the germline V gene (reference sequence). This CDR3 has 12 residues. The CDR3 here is CASSQVEYEQYF. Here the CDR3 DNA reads TGTGCCAGCAGCCAAGTGGAATACGAGCAGTACTTC.